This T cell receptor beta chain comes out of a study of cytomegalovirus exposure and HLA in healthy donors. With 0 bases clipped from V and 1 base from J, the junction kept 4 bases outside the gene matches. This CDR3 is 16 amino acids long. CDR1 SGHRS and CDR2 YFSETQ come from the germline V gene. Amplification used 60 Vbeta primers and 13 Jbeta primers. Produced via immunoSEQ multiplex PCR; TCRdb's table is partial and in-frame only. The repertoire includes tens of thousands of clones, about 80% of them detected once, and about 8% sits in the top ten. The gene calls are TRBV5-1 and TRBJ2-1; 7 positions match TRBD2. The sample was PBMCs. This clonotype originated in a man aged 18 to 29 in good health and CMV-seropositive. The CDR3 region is CASSLAPSGSYNEQFF. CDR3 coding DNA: TGCGCCAGCAGCTTGGCCCCTAGCGGTTCCTACAATGAGCAGTTCTTC.